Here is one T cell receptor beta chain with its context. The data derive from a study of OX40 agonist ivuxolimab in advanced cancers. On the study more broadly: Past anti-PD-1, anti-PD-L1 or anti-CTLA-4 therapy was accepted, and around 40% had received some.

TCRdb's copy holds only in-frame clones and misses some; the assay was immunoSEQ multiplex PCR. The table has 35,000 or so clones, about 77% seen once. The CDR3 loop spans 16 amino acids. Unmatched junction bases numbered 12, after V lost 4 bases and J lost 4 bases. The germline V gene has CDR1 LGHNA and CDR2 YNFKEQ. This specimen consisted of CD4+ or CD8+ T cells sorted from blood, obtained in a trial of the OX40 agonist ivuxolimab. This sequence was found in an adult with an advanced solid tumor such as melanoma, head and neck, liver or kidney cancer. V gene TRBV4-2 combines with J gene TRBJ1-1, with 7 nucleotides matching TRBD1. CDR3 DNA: TGTGCCAGCAGCCGTCTGTTTCAGGGGGATCGCACTGAAGCTTTCTTT. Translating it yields CASSRLFQGDRTEAFF.